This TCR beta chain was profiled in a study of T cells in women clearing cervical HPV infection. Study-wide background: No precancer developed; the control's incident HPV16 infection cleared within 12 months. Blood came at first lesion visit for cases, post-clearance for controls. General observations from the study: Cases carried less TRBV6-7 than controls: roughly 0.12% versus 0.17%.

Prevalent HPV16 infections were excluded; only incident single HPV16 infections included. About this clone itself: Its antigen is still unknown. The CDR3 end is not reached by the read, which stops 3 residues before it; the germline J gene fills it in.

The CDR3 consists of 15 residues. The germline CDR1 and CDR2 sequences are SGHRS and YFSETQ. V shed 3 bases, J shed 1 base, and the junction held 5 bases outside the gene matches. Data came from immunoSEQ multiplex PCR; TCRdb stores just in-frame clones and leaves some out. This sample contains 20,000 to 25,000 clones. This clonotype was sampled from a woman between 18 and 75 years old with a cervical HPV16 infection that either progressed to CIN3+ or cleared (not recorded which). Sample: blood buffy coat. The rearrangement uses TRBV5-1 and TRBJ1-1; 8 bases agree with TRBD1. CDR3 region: CASSWGTGGNTEAFF. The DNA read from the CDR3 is TGCGCCAGCAGCTGGGGGACAGGCGGGAACACTGAA.